The TCR beta chain under discussion was sequenced for a study of blood T cell repertoires in COVID-19. Study at large: Sources were T cells, B-cell-depleted T cells, or PBMCs; the material itself was cDNA or gDNA.

Germline values: CDR1 SNHLY, CDR2 FYNNEI. The CDR3 sequence is 14 residues long. The V gene lost 6 bases and the J gene lost 4 bases, with 15 bases spanning the gap. TCRdb's copy holds only in-frame clones and misses some; the assay was immunoSEQ multiplex PCR. The sample has some 250,000 clones, around 90% seen once. V is TRBV2 and J is TRBJ1-2, with D possibly matching TRBD1 (5 bases). The clonotype originates from a woman aged 40 to 55 with acute COVID-19. What was sequenced was PBMCs or T cells enriched from blood (not recorded which). The CDR3 nucleotides are TGTGCCAGCAGCGCGGCGGGGGTCCTCTATGGCTACACCTTC. It yields the protein CASSAAGVLYGYTF.